This T cell receptor beta chain emerged from a study of blood T cell repertoires in COVID-19. The overall study: T cells, B-cell-depleted T cells, or PBMCs provided the cDNA or gDNA that served as material.

The study drew participants aged about 18 to 90 years from approximately 23 US areas. Which cohort a participant joined came from the clinical history participants gave. There are a few counts of this clone. From germline, CDR1 is SGHAT and CDR2 FQDESV (reference sequence). Trimming pared 2 bases from V and 4 bases from J, leaving 18 bases between. CDR3 size: 16 residues. In the study's own analysis: Amplified reference gene primers provided the basis for estimating nucleated cell counts. The repertoire was sequenced with immunoSEQ multiplex PCR; TCRdb's copy has only in-frame clones and lacks some. V and J calls and clone size are those listed in that table; D and trimming were worked out from the DNA. The sample lists about 270,000 clones, 85% to 90% occurring once.

This TCR came from a woman in her twenties or thirties with acute COVID-19. Sequenced sample: PBMCs or T cells enriched from blood (not recorded which). The rearrangement uses TRBV11-1 and TRBJ2-7; possibly TRBD2 for D (5 bases). CDR3 bases: TGTGCCAGCAGCTTAACCTCATTTGGGGAGCCATACGAGCAGTACTTC. The encoded protein is CASSLTSFGEPYEQYF.